A single sample is the source of the 9 T cell receptor beta chains below, sequenced in a study of T cell responses to AZD1222 COVID-19 vaccine. Assay used: immunoSEQ multiplex PCR; TCRdb lists only in-frame clones, some missing. The repertoire holds 150,000 or so clones, with 70% to 90% as singletons. The source was peripheral blood, collected on day 0 of AZD1222 vaccination. These receptors came from an adult in good health.

V is TRBV7-9 and J is TRBJ2-5; D may correspond to TRBD1 or TRBD2 (6 bases each). This CDR3 spans 14 amino acids. CDR1 and CDR2 (germline): SEHNR, FQNEAQ (reference sequence). V was cut by 5 bases and J by 5 bases, with 15 bases left in between. CDR3 in DNA: TGTGCCAGCAGCATTCGGGGGCCAGGGGAGACCCAGTACTTC. It encodes CASSIRGPGETQYF.

This clone has only one observation. In nucleotides, the CDR3 is TGTGCCAGCAGCCCGGATCCGGGACGGGCGAACACTGAAGCTTTCTTT. Translation: CASSPDPGRANTEAFF. This rearrangement joins TRBV11-3 to TRBJ1-1; possibly TRBD1 for D (5 bases). V lost 5 bases to trimming and J lost 1 base, with 17 bases between them. CDR1 and CDR2 (germline): SGHNT, YENEEA. The CDR3 runs to 16 residues.

The chain links TRBV5-1 to TRBJ1-6; D is unresolved. V gave up 1 base and J gave up 10 bases, with 18 bases separating them. CDR3 length equals 16 residues. The germline V gene encodes CDR1 SGHRS and CDR2 YFSETQ. In DNA, the CDR3 is TGCGCCAGCAGCTTGAGCGAGGGCAGTAACTGGTCACCCCTCCACTTT. Amino acid sequence: CASSLSEGSNWSPLHF.

The V and J genes are TRBV6-2 or TRBV6-3 and TRBJ2-3, with 7 positions matching TRBD2. The CDR3 runs to 18 residues. The V segment lost 4 bases and the J segment 3 bases; nucleotides outside the gene matches: 16. From germline, CDR1 is MNHEY and CDR2 SVGEGT. The CDR3 loop is CASSFRGPGLSVTDTQYF. The CDR3 DNA sequence: TGTGCCAGCAGTTTCCGAGGACCGGGACTAAGCGTTACAGATACGCAGTATTTT.

The J gene is TRBJ1-1, the V gene TRBV5-1, with 7 bases fitting TRBD1. Looked up from germline, CDR1 is SGHRS and CDR2 is YFSETQ. The CDR3 is 15 residues long. Trimming took 1 base from V and 0 from J; bases not matched to a gene: 3. CDR3 DNA: TGCGCCAGCAGCTTGTATGGGACAGTGAACACTGAAGCTTTCTTT. Translated: CASSLYGTVNTEAFF.

V and J are TRBV28 and TRBJ1-5; 9 nucleotides align to TRBD1. From germline, CDR1 is MDHEN and CDR2 SYDVKM. This CDR3 comprises 16 residues. V dropped 5 bases and J dropped 5; count of bases not matched to a gene: 10. This CDR3 reads CASSNRGRRGYQPQHF. As DNA, the CDR3 is TGTGCCAGCAGTAACAGGGGGCGGCGTGGGTATCAGCCCCAGCATTTT.

The chain has TRBV19 and TRBJ1-2, with a weak D call TRBD1 (6 bases). Trimming shortened V by 4 bases and J by 2 bases, and 11 bases separated the two germline ends. This CDR3 spans 14 amino acids. CDR1 is LNHDA, CDR2 SQIVND, per germline (reference sequence). In nucleotides, the CDR3 is TGTGCCAGTAGTACCCTCGGACAGAACTATGGCTACACCTTC. Its translation is CASSTLGQNYGYTF.

J is TRBJ1-1 and V is TRBV6-5; 7 positions match TRBD1. Germline V gene lookup returns CDR1 MNHEY and CDR2 SVGAGI. V lost 8 bases to trimming and J lost 6 bases; unmatched junction nucleotides: 3. This CDR3 is built from 11 residues. The CDR3 reads CASERGPEAFF. The CDR3 region has the DNA TGTGCCAGCGAGAGGGGGCCTGAAGCTTTCTTT.

This chain connects TRBV5-4 to TRBJ2-3; 10 positions match TRBD2. Trimming at V came to 7 bases and at J to 6 bases, leaving 8 bases not matched to a gene. The germline gives CDR1 SGHNT, CDR2 YYREEE (reference sequence). CDR3 length: 14 amino acids. CDR3 protein: CASRLAGGSDTQYF. The CDR3 bases are TGTGCCAGCCGTTTAGCGGGAGGTTCCGATACGCAGTATTTT. Drawing the rest from reference TRBV5-4 and TRBJ2-3, the complete variable domain is ETGVTQSPTHLIKTRGQQVTLRCSSQSGHNTVSWYQQALGQGPQFIFQYYREEENGRGNFPPRFSGLQFPNYSSELNVNALELDDSALYLCASRLAGGSDTQYFGPGTRLTVL.